The rows below give T cell receptor beta chains drawn from one sample of a study of read filtering for tumor transcriptome and immune sequencing. TCRdb ran MiXCR on the reads and lists one entry per CDR3 protein. The sample holds 93,000 or so distinct CDR3 sequences, 20% to 25% seen once. The sample comprised a population of CD138-negative cells sorted from bone marrow. All receptors derive from a donor at least 40 years old with multiple myeloma. Both conserved end residues are part of each CDR3. D genes are given only for firm matches. The size field is filled for only some rows; it gives once, few, many or a size class.

CASSFRAGDQPQHF,TGTGCCAGCAGCTTCCGGGCAGGAGATCAGCCCCAGCATTTT,TRBV7-6,-,TRBJ1-5,few
CASSQRQTNTGELFF,TGTGCCAGCTCTCAACGACAGACGAACACCGGGGAGCTGTTTTTT,TRBV18,-,TRBJ2-2,many
CASSLGTGGQETQYF,TGTGCCAGCAGTTTAGGGACAGGGGGCCAAGAGACCCAGTACTTC,TRBV27,TRBD1,TRBJ2-5,few
CASSFLPGDTEAFF,TGTGCCAGCAGTTTCCTCCCGGGGGACACTGAAGCTTTCTTT,TRBV28,-,TRBJ1-1,-
CASTSKNIQYF,TGTGCCAGTACATCCAAAAACATTCAGTACTTC,TRBV19,-,TRBJ2-4,-
CASSRAGTSVEETQYF,TGTGCCAGCAGCCGGGCTGGGACTAGCGTTGAAGAGACCCAGTACTTC,TRBV7-2,TRBD2,TRBJ2-5,many
CASSLGRAQVNEQFF,TGCGCCAGCAGCTTGGGTAGGGCTCAGGTTAATGAGCAGTTCTTC,TRBV5-1,-,TRBJ2-1,few
CASSVDRNTGELFF,TGTGCCAGCAGCGTAGACAGGAACACCGGGGAGCTGTTTTTT,TRBV9,-,TRBJ2-2,many
CAIGTSNQPQHF,TGTGCCATCGGCACAAGCAATCAGCCCCAGCATTTT,TRBV10-3,-,TRBJ1-5,few
CASSSAGAVQETQYF,TGCGCCAGCAGCTCAGCGGGGGCCGTACAAGAGACCCAGTACTTC,TRBV5-1,TRBD2,TRBJ2-5,many
CASQGLSSYNEQFF,TGTGCCAGTCAGGGGCTGAGCTCCTACAATGAGCAGTTCTTC,TRBV2,-,TRBJ2-1,many
CASSTHGQGRTQYF,TGTGCCAGCAGCACTCACGGACAGGGTCGGACCCAGTACTTC,TRBV3-1,TRBD1,TRBJ2-5,-
CSVGKVAGAYEQYF,TGCAGCGTTGGTAAAGTAGCGGGGGCCTACGAGCAGTACTTC,TRBV29-1,TRBD2,TRBJ2-7,many
CASGLGGGNEQLF,TGTGCCAGCGGGCTCGGGGGTGGCAATGAGCAGCTCTTT,TRBV2,-,TRBJ2-1,-
CASSQAQSPLHF,TGTGCCAGCAGCCAAGCCCAATCACCCCTCCACTTT,TRBV3-2,-,TRBJ1-6,many
CSARYQGGTEAFF,TGCAGTGCTAGGTATCAGGGGGGCACTGAAGCTTTCTTT,TRBV20-1,TRBD1,TRBJ1-1,many
CASRPPGLLSHTQYF,TGTGCCAGCCGACCCCCGGGACTCCTCTCCCATACGCAGTATTTT,TRBV7-8,-,TRBJ2-3,many
CASTGTWGPEAFF,TGTGCCAGCACCGGGACTTGGGGACCTGAAGCTTTCTTT,TRBV2,-,TRBJ1-1,many
CAWSQLRNEQFF,TGTGCCTGGAGTCAATTAAGAAATGAGCAGTTCTTC,TRBV30,-,TRBJ2-1,many
CATESGPQETQYF,TGTGCTACAGAAAGCGGGCCCCAAGAGACCCAGTACTTC,TRBV6-1,-,TRBJ2-5,-
CASSGGEKGEQFF,TGTGCCAGCAGCGGAGGGGAAAAAGGTGAGCAGTTCTTC,TRBV7-9,-,TRBJ2-1,many
CASSRWTSGEQFF,TGTGCCAGCAGCCGATGGACTAGCGGTGAGCAGTTCTTC,TRBV3-1,TRBD2,TRBJ2-1,many
CASSSGILTPNF,TGTGCCAGCAGTTCGGGGATTTTGACACCGAACTTC,TRBV28,-,TRBJ2-5,many
CASSIRTSSYNEQFF,TGTGCCAGTAGTATAAGGACCAGCTCCTACAATGAGCAGTTCTTC,TRBV19,-,TRBJ2-1,many
CASSVSGTEYKQYF,TGCGCCAGCAGCGTCTCCGGGACAGAGTACAAACAGTACTTC,TRBV5-1,TRBD1,TRBJ2-7,once
CSAKEPSQGKENTEAFF,TGCAGTGCAAAGGAGCCCTCCCAGGGGAAAGAGAACACTGAAGCTTTCTTT,TRBV20-1,-,TRBJ1-1,many
CASSQSDRAFKSPLHF,TGTGCCAGCAGCCAGTCCGACAGGGCTTTCAAATCACCCCTCCACTTT,TRBV4-1,TRBD1,TRBJ1-6,many
CASSGGGQPQHF,TGTGCCAGCAGTGGGGGGGGACAGCCCCAGCATTTT,TRBV27,-,TRBJ1-5,many
CASRSQVNYGYTF,TGTGCCAGCAGGTCTCAGGTTAACTATGGCTACACCTTC,TRBV7-2,-,TRBJ1-2,many
CASSLMTGITAGELFF,TGTGCCAGCAGCTTAATGACAGGAATCACAGCCGGGGAGCTGTTTTTT,TRBV7-8,-,TRBJ2-2,many
CASGYRGTGELFF,TGTGCCAGCGGTTATCGGGGTACCGGGGAGCTGTTTTTT,TRBV6-2/TRBV6-3,-,TRBJ2-2,-